The present T cell receptor (beta chain) was sequenced within a study of blood T cell repertoires in COVID-19. Study-wide context: Collection of acute and convalescent COVID-19 samples took place in the United States, Italy and Spain. Sources were T cells, B-cell-depleted T cells, or PBMCs; the material itself was cDNA or gDNA.

J was trimmed by 13 bases and V by 5 bases; bases with no gene match: 12. Per germline, CDR1 SGHTA and CDR2 FQGNSA. CDR3 length: 13 residues. In the original analysis: Reference gene primer amplification gave estimated nucleated cell counts. Profiling relied on immunoSEQ multiplex PCR, and the TCRdb table lists in-frame clones only, not all of them. That table supplies the V and J calls and clone size; D and trimming were determined from the DNA. The sample has 200,000 or so clones, 80% to 90% seen once. The sample consisted of peripheral blood. The V and J genes are TRBV7-2 and TRBJ2-5; 8 nucleotides match TRBD1. This clonotype originated in an older woman with acute or convalescent COVID-19. CDR3 region: CASSTWTGPVPYF. CDR3 DNA: TGTGCCAGCAGCACCTGGACAGGGCCTGTCCCGTACTTC.